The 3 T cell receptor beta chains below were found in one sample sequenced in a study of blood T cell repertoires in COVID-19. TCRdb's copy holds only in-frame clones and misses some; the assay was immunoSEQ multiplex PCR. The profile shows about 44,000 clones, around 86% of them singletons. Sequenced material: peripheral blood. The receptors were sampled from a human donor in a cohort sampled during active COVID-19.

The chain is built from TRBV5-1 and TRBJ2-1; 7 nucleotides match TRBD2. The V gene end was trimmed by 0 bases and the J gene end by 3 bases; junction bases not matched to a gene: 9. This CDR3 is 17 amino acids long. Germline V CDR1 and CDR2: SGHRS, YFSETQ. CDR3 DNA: TGCGCCAGCAGCTTGGGACTAGCCTCTGGTCTCTACAATGAGCAGTTCTTC. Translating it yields CASSLGLASGLYNEQFF.

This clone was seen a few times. The CDR3 protein is CASSEGQGRREQYF. In nucleotides, the CDR3 is TGTGCCAGCAGTGAGGGACAGGGGCGTCGCGAGCAGTACTTC. The chain couples TRBV25-1 to TRBJ2-7; TRBD1 matches at 10 bases. Germline V gene data show CDR1 as MGHDK and CDR2 as SYGVNS. The CDR3 extends over 14 amino acids. Losses at the gene ends were 3 bases for V and 6 bases for J; bases not matched to a gene: 5.

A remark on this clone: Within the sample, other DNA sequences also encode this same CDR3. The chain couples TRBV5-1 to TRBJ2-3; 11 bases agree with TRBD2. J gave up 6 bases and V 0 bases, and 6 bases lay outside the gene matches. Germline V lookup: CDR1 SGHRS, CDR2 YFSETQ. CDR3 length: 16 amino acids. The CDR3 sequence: CASSLGGTSGADTQYF. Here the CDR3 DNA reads TGCGCCAGCAGCTTGGGTGGGACTAGCGGAGCGGATACGCAGTATTTT.